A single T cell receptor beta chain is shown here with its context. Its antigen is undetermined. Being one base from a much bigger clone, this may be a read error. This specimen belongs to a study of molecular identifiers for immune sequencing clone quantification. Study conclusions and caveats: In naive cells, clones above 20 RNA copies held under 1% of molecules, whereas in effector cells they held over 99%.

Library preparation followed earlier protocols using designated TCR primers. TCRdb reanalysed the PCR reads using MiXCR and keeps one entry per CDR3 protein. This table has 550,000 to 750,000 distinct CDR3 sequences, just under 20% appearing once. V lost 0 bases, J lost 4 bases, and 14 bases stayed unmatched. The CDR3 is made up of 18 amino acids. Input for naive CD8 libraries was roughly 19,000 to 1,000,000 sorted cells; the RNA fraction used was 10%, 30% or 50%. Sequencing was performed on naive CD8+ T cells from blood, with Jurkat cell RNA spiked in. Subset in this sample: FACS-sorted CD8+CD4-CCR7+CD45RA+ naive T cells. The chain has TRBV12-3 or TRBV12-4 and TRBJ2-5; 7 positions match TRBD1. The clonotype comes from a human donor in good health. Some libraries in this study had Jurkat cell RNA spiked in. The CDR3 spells CASSLAGTAEVGRETQYF. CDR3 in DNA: TGTGCCAGCAGTTTAGCGGGGACAGCAGAAGTAGGACGAGAGACCCAGTACTTC.